The next 20 T cell receptor beta chains were all read from a single sample in a study of T cells after yellow fever vaccination. MiXCR, run by TCRdb on the 5' RACE reads, gives a single entry per CDR3 protein. The data contain about 120,000 distinct CDR3 sequences, approximately 8.4% of them singletons. The sample was CD8+ T cells sorted from PBMCs, taken on the day of the yellow fever booster vaccination. The receptors derive from a man aged 18-30 years who received the YFV17D yellow fever vaccine.

The table lists this clonotype with a few counts. The V gene is TRBV12-3 or TRBV12-4, the J gene TRBJ1-1; tentative D call: TRBD1 (5 bases). Trimming took 5 bases from V and 2 from J, leaving 12 bases between them. There are 14 residues in the CDR3. In DNA, the CDR3 is TGTGCCAGCAGTCATTACCAGGGTAACACTGAAGCTTTCTTT. This encodes CASSHYQGNTEAFF.

This chain connects TRBV21-1 to TRBJ2-3; the table's D gene call, TRBD1, was not cross checked with the DNA. TRBV21-1 is a known pseudogene. The CDR3 is 14 amino acids. This CDR3 reads CASSKRGGGDTQYF. As DNA, the CDR3 is TGTGCCAGCAGCAAACGGGGTGGGGGCGATACGCAGTATTTT.

V usage is TRBV6-2 or TRBV6-3 and J usage is TRBJ2-7; D gene uncertain. Germline V lookup: CDR1 MNHEY, CDR2 SVGEGT. The CDR3 runs 13 residues. Trimming stripped 4 bases from V and 6 bases from J, with 13 bases between. CDR3 in amino acids: CASSFTGPSEQYF. CDR3 DNA sequence: TGTGCCAGCAGTTTTACCGGGCCCTCCGAGCAGTACTTC.

CDR3 in amino acids: CASSHPDSGAYTDTQYF. The CDR3 DNA follows: TGTGCCAGCAGCCACCCCGACAGCGGGGCCTACACAGATACGCAGTATTTT. The chain combines TRBV4-2 with TRBJ2-3; TRBD2 matches 7 bases. Germline V CDR1 and CDR2: LGHNA, YNFKEQ. The CDR3 has 17 amino acids. After removal of 3 bases from V and 2 bases from J, the junction contained 11 bases not matched to a gene.

The chain recombines TRBV19 with TRBJ1-1; D remains unclear. The CDR3 runs 13 residues. Germline CDR1 and CDR2: LNHDA and SQIVND (reference sequence). Trimming left V 7 bases short and J 4 bases short, with 13 bases between. The CDR3 sequence: CASTAGVGTEAFF. The CDR3, as DNA: TGTGCCAGTACGGCGGGTGTGGGCACTGAAGCTTTCTTT.

There are many counts of this clonotype. The V gene is TRBV5-1, the J gene TRBJ2-1, with D hard to call. Germline V CDR1 and CDR2: SGHRS, YFSETQ. The CDR3 is 11 amino acids. The V gene lost 4 bases and the J gene lost 4 bases, with 3 bases spanning the gap. CDR3 amino acids: CASSHYNEQFF. CDR3 in DNA: TGCGCCAGCAGCCATTACAATGAGCAGTTCTTC.

This chain uses TRBV29-1 with TRBJ1-1; perhaps TRBD1 as D (6 bases). There are 13 residues in the CDR3. Trimming stripped 6 bases from V and 0 bases from J, with 11 bases between. The V gene's germline CDR1 is SQVTM and CDR2 ANQGSEA. CDR3 region: CSVRDTLNTEAFF. DNA for the CDR3: TGCAGCGTGAGGGACACTCTGAACACTGAAGCTTTCTTT.

This clonotype occurred a few times. The V call is TRBV6-2 or TRBV6-3, the J call TRBJ2-7; no reliable D call. From germline, CDR1 is MNHEY and CDR2 SVGEGT. V was clipped by 0 bases and J by 13 bases, with 10 bases between them. This CDR3 region has 11 residues. The CDR3 here is CASSYSGPKYF. Written as DNA, the CDR3 is TGTGCCAGCAGTTACTCAGGACCCAAATACTTC.

This chain connects TRBV7-2 to TRBJ2-3, with D perhaps TRBD2 (7 bases). This CDR3 has 17 residues. The germline V gene has CDR1 SGHTA and CDR2 FQGNSA. The V end was cut by 3 bases, the J end by 2 bases, with 18 bases between. CDR3 sequence: CASSFIGGARFTDTQYF. In DNA form, the CDR3 reads TGTGCCAGCAGCTTTATAGGGGGGGCGAGATTCACAGATACGCAGTATTTT.

This clonotype was counted between two and nine times. The rearrangement uses TRBV6-5 and TRBJ2-3, with D perhaps matching TRBD1 (6 bases). The germline gives CDR1 MNHEY, CDR2 SVGAGI. There are 15 residues in the CDR3. V dropped 7 bases and J dropped 3 bases, with 17 bases sitting between them. The DNA for the CDR3 is TGTGCCAGCACCTCACGGACAGTCCGTACAGATACGCAGTATTTT. Its translation: CASTSRTVRTDTQYF.

The chain combines TRBV9 with TRBJ2-3; D uncertain. Trimming cost V 0 bases and J 0 bases, with 8 bases left between them. The length of the CDR3 is 15 residues. Per germline, CDR1 SGDLS and CDR2 YYNGEE. The CDR3 DNA follows: TGTGCCAGCAGCGTAGTCGAGTATAGCACAGATACGCAGTATTTT. It is translated as CASSVVEYSTDTQYF.

This clonotype was seen many times. The rearrangement joins TRBV6-2 or TRBV6-3 to TRBJ2-1; 8 nucleotides align to TRBD2. The CDR3 has 17 residues. The germline CDR1 and CDR2 sequences are MNHEY and SVGEGT. V lost 5 bases and J lost 8; bases outside the gene matches: 17. CDR3 DNA: TGTGCCAGCAGTCACGACTCGTATACGGGGGGGCCGGATGAGCAGTTCTTC. Translating it yields CASSHDSYTGGPDEQFF.

CDR3 amino acids: CASSLEGLAGGSDTQYF. CDR3 nucleotide sequence: TGTGCCAGCAGCTTGGAGGGACTAGCGGGGGGATCAGATACGCAGTATTTT. This chain joins TRBV5-5 and TRBJ2-3, with 15 bases identical to TRBD2. The CDR3 is 17 amino acids. Germline values: CDR1 SGHKS, CDR2 YYEKEE (reference sequence). The trim removed 0 bases at V and 4 bases at J, leaving 3 bases unmatched.

This clonotype was seen a handful of times. The chain uses TRBV4-1 and TRBJ2-3; TRBD2 aligns across 9 bases. The germline CDR1 and CDR2 sequences are MGHRA and YSYEKL. CDR3 length: 15 residues. V gave up 4 bases and J gave up 2 bases; unmatched junction bases: 4. For the CDR3, the DNA is TGCGCCAGCAGCCTAGAGCGGGGGGACACAGATACGCAGTATTTT. Amino acid sequence: CASSLERGDTDTQYF.

This clonotype was seen more than once but under ten times. V is TRBV28 and J is TRBJ2-1; 8 bases fit TRBD2. V shed 3 bases and J 3 bases; nucleotides not matched to a gene: 7. Germline V lookup: CDR1 MDHEN, CDR2 SYDVKM. There are 16 residues in the CDR3. The CDR3 nucleotides are TGTGCCAGCAGTTTTCATCCCAGCGGGGGCTACAATGAGCAGTTCTTC. Its protein product is CASSFHPSGGYNEQFF.

This clonotype has just a few counts. V is TRBV15 and J is TRBJ1-2, with D unclear. The CDR3 consists of 11 residues. V shed 6 bases and J shed 3 bases, with 5 bases lying between them. CDR1 LNHNV and CDR2 YYDKDF come from the germline V gene (reference sequence). CDR3 sequence (DNA): TGTGCCACCAGGACGTACTATGGCTACACCTTC. Amino acids: CATRTYYGYTF. Filled out from reference TRBV15 and TRBJ1-2, the complete variable domain reads DAMVIQNPRYQVTQFGKPVTLSCSQTLNHNVMYWYQQKSSQAPKLLFHYYDKDFNNEADTPDNFQSRRPNTSFCFLDIRSPGLGDTAMYLCATRTYYGYTFGSGTRLTVV.

V is TRBV3-1 and J is TRBJ2-5, with D perhaps TRBD1 (5 bases). Trimming pared 6 bases from V and 5 bases from J, leaving 22 bases between. In germline, CDR1 is LGHDT, CDR2 YNNKEL (reference sequence). The CDR3 sequence is 16 residues long. Here the CDR3 reads CASSGASGLMRETQYF. In nucleotides, the CDR3 is TGTGCCAGCAGTGGGGCGTCTGGGCTTATGCGGGAGACCCAGTACTTC.

V usage is TRBV20-1 and J usage is TRBJ2-5, with D perhaps assigned TRBD1 or TRBD2 (5 bases each). The CDR3 length is 15 residues. Trimming removed 2 bases at V and 7 bases at J, with 20 bases between. Germline loops: CDR1 DFQATT, CDR2 SNEGSKA (reference sequence). The CDR3 loop reads CSARPGLDLRGTQYF. CDR3 nucleotides: TGCAGTGCTAGACCCGGCTTGGACTTAAGGGGGACCCAGTACTTC.

This clonotype was detected many times. The V call is TRBV3-1, the J call TRBJ2-3, with 9 nucleotides matching TRBD2. Germline V gene data show CDR1 as LGHDT and CDR2 as YNNKEL (reference sequence). J lost 2 bases, V lost 4 bases, and 4 bases had no gene match. The CDR3 sequence is 15 residues long. In DNA form, the CDR3 reads TGTGCCAGCAGCCCGACTAGCGGAGTCACAGATACGCAGTATTTT. Its translation is CASSPTSGVTDTQYF.

This clonotype was detected only a few times. The chain is built from TRBV29-1 and TRBJ1-1, with a tentative D call TRBD1 (5 bases). Trimming removed 3 bases at V and 10 bases at J, with 18 bases between. The CDR3 has 13 residues. Germline values: CDR1 SQVTM, CDR2 ANQGSEA. The CDR3 protein is CSVEERQAGGAFF. CDR3 nucleotides: TGCAGCGTTGAGGAGAGGCAGGCCGGGGGAGCTTTCTTT. Filled out from reference TRBV29-1 and TRBJ1-1, the complete variable domain reads SAVISQKPSRDICQRGTSLTIQCQVDSQVTMMFWYRQQPGQSLTLIATANQGSEATYESGFVIDKFPISRPNLTFSTLTVSNMSPEDSSIYLCSVEERQAGGAFFGQGTRLTVV.